What follows are 8 T cell receptor beta chains derived from one specimen sequenced in a study of blood T cell repertoires in COVID-19. Measured with immunoSEQ multiplex PCR; TCRdb has only the in-frame clones, and not every one. This sample yields over 200,000 clones, of which around four fifths are seen a single time; roughly 8.2% belongs to the top ten. The sequencing sample was made of peripheral blood. The receptors derive from a woman between 45 and 60 years old with acute or convalescent COVID-19.

The CDR3 DNA sequence: TGTGCCAGCAGTTTGAGGCTAGCGAGCTCCTACGAGCAGTACTTC. Its protein is CASSLRLASSYEQYF. The chain employs TRBV28 and TRBJ2-7; possible D gene TRBD2, 6 bases. The CDR3 consists of 15 residues. Trimming removed 3 bases from V and 0 bases from J, with 12 bases in between. Germline V gene lookup returns CDR1 MDHEN and CDR2 SYDVKM. Based on the CDR3 plus reference TRBV28 and TRBJ2-7, the full variable domain is DVKVTQSSRYLVKRTGEKVFLECVQDMDHENMFWYRQDPGLGLRLIYFSYDVKMKEKGDIPEGYSVSREKKERFSLILESASTNQTSMYLCASSLRLASSYEQYFGPGTRLTVT.

V is TRBV5-1 and J is TRBJ1-1; 10 bases are shared with TRBD1. Unmatched junction bases numbered 12, after V lost 5 bases and J lost 2 bases. CDR3 size: 17 residues. Germline CDR1 is SGHRS and CDR2 is YFSETQ. The CDR3 nucleotides are TGCGCCAGCAGTACGGGGGGTGGGACAGGGGTTAACACTGAAGCTTTCTTT. It translates to CASSTGGGTGVNTEAFF.

This chain joins TRBV7-2 and TRBJ2-7; weak D call: TRBD2 (6 bases). This CDR3 is 12 amino acids long. From germline, CDR1 is SGHTA and CDR2 FQGNSA. The V end was cut by 7 bases, the J end by 3 bases, with 10 bases between. As DNA, the CDR3 is TGTGCCAGCACCCGTAGCGGCTACGAGCAGTACTTC. Translated, it gives CASTRSGYEQYF. Based on the CDR3 plus reference TRBV7-2 and TRBJ2-7, the full variable domain is GAGVSQSPSNKVTEKGKDVELRCDPISGHTALYWYRQSLGQGLEFLIYFQGNSAPDKSGLPSDRFSAERTGGSVSTLTIQRTQQEDSAVYLCASTRSGYEQYFGPGTRLTVT.

For this clone: The sample has other DNA sequences that encode this CDR3 too. The chain carries TRBV7-2 and TRBJ2-7; 7 bases are shared with TRBD1. With V trimmed by 5 bases and J by 0 bases, 4 bases remained unmatched. Germline V gene data show CDR1 as SGHTA and CDR2 as FQGNSA. This CDR3 has 14 residues. Here the CDR3 reads CASSLRQGSYEQYF. DNA for the CDR3: TGTGCCAGCAGCCTGAGACAGGGCTCCTACGAGCAGTACTTC.

The chain combines TRBV19 with TRBJ2-3, with 10 positions matching TRBD2. V was clipped by 7 bases and J by 0 bases; unmatched bases: 7. In germline, CDR1 is LNHDA, CDR2 SQIVND (reference sequence). The CDR3 loop spans 16 amino acids. The CDR3 nucleotides are TGTGCCAGTACCACCCTAGCGGGAGCGAGCACAGATACGCAGTATTTT. Translating it yields CASTTLAGASTDTQYF.

V and J are TRBV18 and TRBJ2-7; 7 bases fit TRBD1. The CDR3 runs 15 residues. Germline V gene lookup returns CDR1 KGHSH and CDR2 LQKENI. V lost 3 bases to trimming and J lost 2 bases; unmatched junction nucleotides: 7. This chain's CDR3 is CASSPRQGTTYEQYF. The CDR3 region has the DNA TGTGCCAGCTCACCGCGACAGGGTACTACCTACGAGCAGTACTTC.

This sequence joins TRBV12-5 and TRBJ2-1, with TRBD1 identical over 7 bases. The CDR3 is 16 amino acids. Per the germline V gene, CDR1 is LGHNT and CDR2 is FRNRAP. V lost 0 bases and J lost 9; bases outside the gene matches: 11. CDR3 in DNA: TGTGCTAGTGGTTTGGTACAGGGGCAGACACAGGGTGAGCAGTTCTTC. This sequence encodes CASGLVQGQTQGEQFF.

The chain couples TRBV6-6 to TRBJ1-4, with TRBD1 matching over 8 bases. The CDR3 length is 14 residues. V was clipped by 6 bases and J by 0 bases; unmatched bases: 0. Germline V CDR1 and CDR2: MNHNY, SVGAGI (reference sequence). CDR3 bases: TGTGCCAGCAGGGGACAGGCAACTAATGAAAAACTGTTTTTT. Residues: CASRGQATNEKLFF.